This T cell receptor beta chain was retrieved from a study of siplizumab effects on memory and regulatory T cells. Germline V gives CDR1 SNHLY, CDR2 FYNNEI. The ends lost 6 bases at V and 6 bases at J; junction bases unmatched: 5. There are 13 residues in the CDR3. A remark on this clone: What it binds is not known.

Libraries were prepared by immunoSEQ multiplex PCR; TCRdb keeps only in-frame clonotypes and omits some of them. This table has 90,000 to 120,000 clones, 92% appearing once. General study results and limits: Naive T cell populations appeared to exhibit greater diversity than memory cells and appeared to be major alloresponse contributors.

The receptor's source is a human donor in good health. The chain employs TRBV2 and TRBJ2-7; 10 positions match TRBD2. Specimen: Tregs sorted from blood. CDR3 nucleotide sequence: TGTGCCAGCAGCGGACTAGCGGCACGCGAGCAGTACTTC. Its translation: CASSGLAAREQYF.